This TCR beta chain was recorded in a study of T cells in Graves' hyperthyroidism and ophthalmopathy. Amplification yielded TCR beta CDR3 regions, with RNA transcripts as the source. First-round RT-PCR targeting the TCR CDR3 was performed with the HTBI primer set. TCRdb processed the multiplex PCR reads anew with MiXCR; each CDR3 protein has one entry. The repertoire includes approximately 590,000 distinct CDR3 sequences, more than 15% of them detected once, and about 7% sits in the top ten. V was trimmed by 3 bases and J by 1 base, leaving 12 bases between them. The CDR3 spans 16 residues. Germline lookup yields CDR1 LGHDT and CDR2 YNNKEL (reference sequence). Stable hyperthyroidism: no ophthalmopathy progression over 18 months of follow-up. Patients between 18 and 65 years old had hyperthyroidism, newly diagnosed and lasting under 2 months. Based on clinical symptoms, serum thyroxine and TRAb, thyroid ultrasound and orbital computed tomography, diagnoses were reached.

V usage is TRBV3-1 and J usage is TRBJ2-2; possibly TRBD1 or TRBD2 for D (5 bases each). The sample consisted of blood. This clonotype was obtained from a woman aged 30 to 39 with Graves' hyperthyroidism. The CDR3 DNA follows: TGTGCCAGCAGCCAGCTCGGGGACGGGAACACCGGGGAGCTGTTTTTT. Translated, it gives CASSQLGDGNTGELFF.